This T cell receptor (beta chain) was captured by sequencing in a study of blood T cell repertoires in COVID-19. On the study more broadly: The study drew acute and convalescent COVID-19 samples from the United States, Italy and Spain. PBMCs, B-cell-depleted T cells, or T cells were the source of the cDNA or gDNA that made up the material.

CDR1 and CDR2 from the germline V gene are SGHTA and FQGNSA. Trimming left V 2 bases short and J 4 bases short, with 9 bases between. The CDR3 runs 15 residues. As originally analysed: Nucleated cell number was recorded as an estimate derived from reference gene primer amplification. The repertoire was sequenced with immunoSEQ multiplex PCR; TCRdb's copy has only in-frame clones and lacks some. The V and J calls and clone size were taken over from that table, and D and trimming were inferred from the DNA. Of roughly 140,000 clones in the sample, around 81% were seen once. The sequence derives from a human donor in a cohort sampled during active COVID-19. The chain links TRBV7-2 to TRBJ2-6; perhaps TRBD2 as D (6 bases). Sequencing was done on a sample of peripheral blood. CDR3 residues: CASSLLATGANVLTF. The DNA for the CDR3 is TGTGCCAGCAGCTTACTAGCGACGGGGGCCAACGTCCTGACTTTC.